This T cell receptor (beta chain) was captured in a study of T cell repertoires in cytomegalovirus infection. Turning to the study itself: Matching HLA type, along with CMV infection, was indicated by public TCR beta signatures. The study, taken as a whole, reports: Carriage of CMV together with the relevant HLA was identifiable through cumulative public TCR beta family frequency. HLA-C-restricted TCR beta clonotypes specific for CMV led the ex vivo response.

The length of the CDR3 is 15 residues. Germline CDR1 reads SGHTA; CDR2 reads FQGTGA. The V and J ends lost 5 bases and 2 bases, in that order; junction bases with no gene match: 7. TCRdb recomputed calls from the reads with MiXCR, one row per CDR3 protein. The table records 250,000 to 300,000 distinct CDR3 sequences, roughly an eighth of them present only once. This clonotype was seen repeatedly, ten times or more. Its antigen is unknown. The V gene is TRBV7-3, the J gene TRBJ2-3; 7 bases are shared with TRBD2. The sequence was obtained from a human donor in good health (CMV status not recorded). Some clones in this sample may be carry-over from other donors' samples. Sequencing used PBMCs. The CDR3 loop reads CASSLLAGDTDTQYF. The DNA of the CDR3 is TGTGCCAGCAGCCTATTGGCGGGGGACACAGATACGCAGTATTTT.